A single TCR beta chain is shown here with its context. Its target is not known. This entry is derived from a study of pediatric ulcerative colitis. Study details: Seven patients showed pancolitis and two showed left-sided colitis.

General observations from the study: A couple of patients had blood samples with substantially reduced template counts.

The ends were cut back, 4 bases at V and 1 base at J, with 10 bases in the middle. The CDR3 extends over 13 amino acids. From germline, CDR1 is SQVTM and CDR2 ANQGSEA. TCRdb's copy holds only in-frame clones and misses some; the assay was immunoSEQ multiplex PCR. The sample lists tens of thousands of clones; 80% to 90% were seen once. This receptor was obtained from a boy aged 5-17 years with severe ulcerative colitis. The sample comprised blood. The chain couples TRBV29-1 to TRBJ1-1; D unclear. This CDR3 reads CSVGHPANTEAFF. CDR3 nucleotides: TGCAGCGTTGGGCATCCAGCGAACACTGAAGCTTTCTTT.